What follows is one TCR beta chain and its context. Some clones are missing from TCRdb's copy, which holds only in-frame ones; the method was immunoSEQ multiplex PCR. The repertoire holds about 350,000 clones, about 90% seen once, with less than 6% in the top ten. The CDR3 consists of 16 residues. Germline V gives CDR1 SGHNT, CDR2 YYREEE (reference sequence). V was pared by 4 bases and J by 8 bases, with 17 bases of the junction left unmatched. This record comes from a study of blood T cell repertoires in COVID-19. Study summary: PBMCs, B-cell-depleted T cells, or T cells were the source of the cDNA or gDNA that made up the material.

Those who participated ranged in age from roughly 18 to 89 years and resided in approximately 23 US areas. The specimen sequenced was PBMCs or T cells enriched from blood (not recorded which). The chain has TRBV5-4 and TRBJ1-2; 7 positions match TRBD1. The receptor's source is a woman in her twenties or thirties who had recovered from COVID-19. The CDR3 sequence: CASSVGTAPSEGGYTF. The CDR3 DNA is TGTGCCAGCAGCGTCGGGACAGCGCCCTCTGAGGGCGGCTACACCTTC.